The rows below give T cell receptor beta chains drawn from one sample of a study of control samples from healthy donors and cancer patients. Profiling relied on immunoSEQ multiplex PCR, and the TCRdb table lists in-frame clones only, not all of them. The table lists 150,000 to 200,000 clones, around 89% of them singletons. The sequenced sample was blood. The receptors stem from a woman aged 45-65 years in good health. Each CDR3 is given with its conserved first and last residue. A D gene is named only where the DNA matches it firmly. Size values are once, few and many counts, or a class for expanded clones, and some rows have none.

clone_size	d_call	v_call	j_call	cdr3_nt	cdr3_aa
NA	NA	TRBV9	TRBJ2-7	TGTGCCAGCAGCGTAGATACTAGTTCTTACGAGCAGTACTTC	CASSVDTSSYEQYF
NA	NA	TRBV5-4	TRBJ2-3	TGTGCCAGCAGCTTGGGCGGGGTCCTCACAGATACGCAGTATTTT	CASSLGGVLTDTQYF
many	TRBD1	TRBV6-5	TRBJ1-3	TGTGCCAGTTCAACAGGGGATTCTGGAAACACCATATATTTT	CASSTGDSGNTIYF
NA	NA	TRBV5-5	TRBJ2-3	TGTGCCAGCAGCTTGGAGAGGACAGCTCCAGATACGCAGTATTTT	CASSLERTAPDTQYF
NA	NA	TRBV15	TRBJ1-5	TGTGCCACCAGCAGAGATAGGCTTGGGGCCGGTCAGCCCCAGCATTTT	CATSRDRLGAGQPQHF
NA	TRBD1	TRBV18	TRBJ1-2	TGTGCCAGCTCCCTCAGGACAGGGAACTATGGCTACACCTTC	CASSLRTGNYGYTF
once	NA	TRBV19	TRBJ1-2	TGTGCCACTCGCCTGTGGGGGGCCGGAGGCTACACCTTC	CATRLWGAGGYTF
NA	NA	TRBV30	TRBJ1-4	TGTGCCTGGAGGGAGCCCCGCGGCAGGGGTGAAAAACTGTTTTTT	CAWREPRGRGEKLFF
NA	NA	TRBV28	TRBJ1-4	TGTGCCAGCAGTTTATCGGGGGAATTCGGAAAACTGTTTTTT	CASSLSGEFGKLFF
NA	TRBD2	TRBV4-1	TRBJ2-5	TGCGCCAGCAGCCGAGGACTAGCGGGAGTAGAGGAGACCCAGTACTTC	CASSRGLAGVEETQYF
NA	NA	TRBV5-8	TRBJ1-6	TGTGCCAGCGGCGGATCACCCCTCCACTTT	CASGGSPLHF
once	NA	TRBV7-3	TRBJ2-1	TGTGCCAGCAGCCCTGGGGGCTCCTACAATGAGCAGTTCTTC	CASSPGGSYNEQFF
NA	NA	TRBV25-1	TRBJ1-4	TGTGCCAGCAGTGAATTAATGGGTGTTACTAATGAAAAACTGTTTTTT	CASSELMGVTNEKLFF
NA	TRBD2	TRBV5-1	TRBJ2-3	TGCGCCAGCGAGGCGGGAGCGGGGGTCACAGATACGCAGTATTTT	CASEAGAGVTDTQYF
once	NA	TRBV10-3	TRBJ1-1	TGTGCCATCAGCCCAGGGAGCCTGAACACTGAAGCTTTCTTT	CAISPGSLNTEAFF
NA	NA	TRBV27	TRBJ2-7	TGTGCCAGCAGCCCGACGGCGCCCCAAAGCTCCTACGAGCAGTACTTC	CASSPTAPQSSYEQYF
NA	TRBD2	TRBV6-2/TRBV6-3	TRBJ2-1	TGTGCCAGCAGCCCTGGGCTAGCGGCCATCTACAATGAGCAGTTCTTC	CASSPGLAAIYNEQFF
NA	NA	TRBV3-1/TRBV3-2	TRBJ2-2	TGTGCCAGCAGCCAAGCCGGAAGCGAGCTGTTTTTT	CASSQAGSELFF
NA	NA	TRBV18	TRBJ2-3	TGTGCCAGCTCACCACCTAGGTCTCTCGCAGGCACAGATACGCAGTATTTT	CASSPPRSLAGTDTQYF
NA	TRBD2	TRBV28	TRBJ2-4	TGTGCCAGCAAAGGCGGGGGACTTACCTACAACATTCAGTACTTC	CASKGGGLTYNIQYF
NA	NA	TRBV9	TRBJ1-6	TGTGCCAGCAGCCGGGGCCCGAACAATTCACCCCTCCACTTT	CASSRGPNNSPLHF
NA	TRBD1	TRBV27	TRBJ1-6	TGTGCCAGCAGTCGGACAGGGGGCTCTTCACCCCTCCACTTT	CASSRTGGSSPLHF
NA	TRBD2	TRBV2	TRBJ2-5	TGTGCCAGCAGTGGGACTAGCGGGGGCCCGGGGACCCAGTACTTC	CASSGTSGGPGTQYF
NA	NA	TRBV6-4	TRBJ1-5	TGTGCCAGCAGCCCACCCTGGACTACTACTATCAGCCGCCAGCATTTT	CASSPPWTTTISRQHF
NA	TRBD2	TRBV7-2	TRBJ2-3	TGTGCCAGCAGCTCAATGGTAGCGGGGGGGTACGGCACAGATACGCAGTATTTT	CASSSMVAGGYGTDTQYF
NA	TRBD1	TRBV28	TRBJ1-5	TGTGCCAGCAGTTCCCCCGGGACAGGGATTCAGCCCCAGCATTTT	CASSSPGTGIQPQHF
NA	TRBD2	TRBV7-2	TRBJ2-7	TGTGCCAGCAGCTTACGGACTAGCGGGATCTACGAGCAGTACTTC	CASSLRTSGIYEQYF
NA	TRBD1	TRBV25-1	TRBJ1-3	TGTGCCAGCAGTGAGGGACAGGTCTCTGGAAACACCATATATTTT	CASSEGQVSGNTIYF
NA	TRBD2	TRBV5-4	TRBJ2-5	TGTGCCAGCAGTCATATAACTAGCGGATGGGAGACCCAGTACTTC	CASSHITSGWETQYF
NA	NA	TRBV27	TRBJ2-7	TGTGCCAGCAGTTTCGTGGGGAGCTCCTACGAGCAGTACTTC	CASSFVGSSYEQYF
NA	TRBD1	TRBV9	TRBJ2-7	TGTGCCAGCGGACAGGGGTCCTACGAGCAGTACTTC	CASGQGSYEQYF
NA	TRBD1	TRBV7-2	TRBJ1-2	TGTGCCAGCAGCCGGGACAGGGACTGGAGTGGCTACACCTTC	CASSRDRDWSGYTF
NA	TRBD1	TRBV5-4	TRBJ2-1	TGTGCCAGCAGCGCCCGGGACAGGGGTAATAGTGAGCAGTTCTTC	CASSARDRGNSEQFF
NA	NA	TRBV14	TRBJ2-7	TGTGCCAGCAGCCCCTACCTTATGACGGGAAACGTAGCCGAGCAGTACTTC	CASSPYLMTGNVAEQYF
NA	NA	TRBV11-2	TRBJ1-2	TGTGCCAGCAGCTTATGGGGGTTCGGTGGCTACACCTTC	CASSLWGFGGYTF
NA	NA	TRBV4-1	TRBJ1-1	TGCGCCAGCAGCCAAGAGTTAGGAAACACTGAAGCTTTCTTT	CASSQELGNTEAFF
NA	NA	TRBV29-1	TRBJ2-5	TGCAGCGTTGAGTACATGTGGGAGACCCAGTACTTC	CSVEYMWETQYF
NA	NA	TRBV27	TRBJ1-2	TGTGCCAGCACCGCAGGGGCCTTCCATGGCTACACCTTC	CASTAGAFHGYTF
NA	NA	TRBV5-4	TRBJ2-1	TGTGCCAGCAGCTTCGGGGACGACGAGCAGTTCTTC	CASSFGDDEQFF
NA	NA	TRBV25-1	TRBJ1-2	TGTGCCAGCAGTGAATCCGGCATAAGGGACTATGGCTACACCTTC	CASSESGIRDYGYTF
NA	NA	TRBV30	TRBJ1-2	TGTGCCTGGGAAATAGGAGGGGGCTATGGCTACACCTTC	CAWEIGGGYGYTF
once	TRBD2	TRBV5-4	TRBJ2-5	TGTGCCAGCAGCCCGGCGGGGGACCAGAGGGGAGAGACCCAGTACTTC	CASSPAGDQRGETQYF
NA	TRBD1	TRBV27	TRBJ2-1	TGTGCCAGCAGAAGGGACAGGGTGGCCTACAATGAGCAGTTCTTC	CASRRDRVAYNEQFF
NA	NA	TRBV7-8	TRBJ2-3	TGTGCCAGCAGCTTAGCCCGTTATTGGGGGTCCACAGATACGCAGTATTTT	CASSLARYWGSTDTQYF
NA	NA	TRBV6-5	TRBJ2-3	TGTGCCAGCAACGTTGGGGGTCTCACAGATACGCAGTATTTT	CASNVGGLTDTQYF
NA	NA	TRBV12-3/TRBV12-4	TRBJ1-5	TGTGCCAGCAGTTCCCTCCTTAGCCAGCCCCAGCATTTT	CASSSLLSQPQHF
NA	NA	TRBV28	TRBJ1-5	TGTGCCAGCAGTTTACTCACGAATCAGCCCCAGCATTTT	CASSLLTNQPQHF
NA	TRBD1	TRBV28	TRBJ2-4	TGTGCCAGCAGTCCGCCCGGGACAGGGGGCATTCAGTACTTC	CASSPPGTGGIQYF